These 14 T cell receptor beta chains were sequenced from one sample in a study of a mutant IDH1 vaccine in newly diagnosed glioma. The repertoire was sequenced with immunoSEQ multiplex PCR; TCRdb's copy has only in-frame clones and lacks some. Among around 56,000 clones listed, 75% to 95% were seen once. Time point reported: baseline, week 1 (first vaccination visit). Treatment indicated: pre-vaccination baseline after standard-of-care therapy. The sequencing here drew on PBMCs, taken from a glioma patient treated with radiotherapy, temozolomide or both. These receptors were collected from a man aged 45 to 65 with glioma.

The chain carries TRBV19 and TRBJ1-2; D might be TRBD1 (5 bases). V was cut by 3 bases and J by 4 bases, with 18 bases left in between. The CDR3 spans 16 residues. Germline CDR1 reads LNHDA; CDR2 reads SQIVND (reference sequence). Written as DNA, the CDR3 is TGTGCCAGTAGTATCGGGAACAGTTTTAGGGGCTATGGCTACACCTTC. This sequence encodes CASSIGNSFRGYGYTF. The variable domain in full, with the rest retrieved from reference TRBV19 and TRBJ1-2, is DGGITQSPKYLFRKEGQNVTLSCEQNLNHDAMYWYRQDPGQGLRLIYYSQIVNDFQKGDIAEGYSVSREKKESFPLTVTSAQKNPTAFYLCASSIGNSFRGYGYTFGSGTRLTVV.

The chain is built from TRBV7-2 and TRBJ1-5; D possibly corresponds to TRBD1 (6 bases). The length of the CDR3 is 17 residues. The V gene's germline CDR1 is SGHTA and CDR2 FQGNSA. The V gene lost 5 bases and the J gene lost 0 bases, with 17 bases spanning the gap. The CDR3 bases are TGTGCCAGCAGCCCGCGACAGGTGGAGTGTAGCAATCAGCCCCAGCATTTT. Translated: CASSPRQVECSNQPQHF.

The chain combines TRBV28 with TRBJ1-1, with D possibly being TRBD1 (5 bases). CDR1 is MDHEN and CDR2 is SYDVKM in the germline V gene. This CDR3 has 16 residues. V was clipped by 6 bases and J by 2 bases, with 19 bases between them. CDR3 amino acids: CASRQSVAGRNTEAFF. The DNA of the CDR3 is TGTGCCAGCAGACAGTCCGTGGCAGGGCGAAACACTGAAGCTTTCTTT.

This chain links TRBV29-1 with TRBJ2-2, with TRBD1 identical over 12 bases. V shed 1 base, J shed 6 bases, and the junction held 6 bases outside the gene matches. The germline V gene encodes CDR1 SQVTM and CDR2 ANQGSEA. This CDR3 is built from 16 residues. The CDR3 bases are TGCAGCGTTGAAGGACCGGGACAGGGGGCCTCCGGGGAGCTGTTTTTT. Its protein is CSVEGPGQGASGELFF.

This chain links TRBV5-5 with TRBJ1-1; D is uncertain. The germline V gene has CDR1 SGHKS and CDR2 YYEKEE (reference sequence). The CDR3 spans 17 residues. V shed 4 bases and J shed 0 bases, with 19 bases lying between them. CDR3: CASSPNGRSNMNTEAFF. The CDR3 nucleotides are TGTGCCAGCAGCCCGAACGGACGCAGTAACATGAACACTGAAGCTTTCTTT.

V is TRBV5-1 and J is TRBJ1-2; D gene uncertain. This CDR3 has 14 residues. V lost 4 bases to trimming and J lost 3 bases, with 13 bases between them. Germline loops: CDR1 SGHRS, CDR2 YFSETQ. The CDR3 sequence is CASSPQVFDYGYTF. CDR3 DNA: TGCGCCAGCAGCCCCCAGGTTTTCGACTATGGCTACACCTTC.

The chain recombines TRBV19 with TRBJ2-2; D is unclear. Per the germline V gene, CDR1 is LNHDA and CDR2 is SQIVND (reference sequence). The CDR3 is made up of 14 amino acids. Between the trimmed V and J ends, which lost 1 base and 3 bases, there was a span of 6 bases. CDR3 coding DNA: TGTGCCAGTAGTATAGTTGCGGACACCGGGGAGCTGTTTTTT. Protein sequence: CASSIVADTGELFF. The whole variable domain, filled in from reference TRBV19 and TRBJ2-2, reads DGGITQSPKYLFRKEGQNVTLSCEQNLNHDAMYWYRQDPGQGLRLIYYSQIVNDFQKGDIAEGYSVSREKKESFPLTVTSAQKNPTAFYLCASSIVADTGELFFGEGSRLTVL.

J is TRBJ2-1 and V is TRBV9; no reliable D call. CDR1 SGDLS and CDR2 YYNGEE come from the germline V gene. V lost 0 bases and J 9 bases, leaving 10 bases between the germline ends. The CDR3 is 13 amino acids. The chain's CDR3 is CASSVGDWGEQFF. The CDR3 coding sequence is TGTGCCAGCAGCGTAGGGGATTGGGGTGAGCAGTTCTTC.

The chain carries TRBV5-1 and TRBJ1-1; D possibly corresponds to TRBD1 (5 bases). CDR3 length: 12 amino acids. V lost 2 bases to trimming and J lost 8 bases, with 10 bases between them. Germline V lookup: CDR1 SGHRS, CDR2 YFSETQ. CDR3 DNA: TGCGCCAGCAGCTTCGAGGGGATAGAAGCTTTCTTT. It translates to CASSFEGIEAFF.

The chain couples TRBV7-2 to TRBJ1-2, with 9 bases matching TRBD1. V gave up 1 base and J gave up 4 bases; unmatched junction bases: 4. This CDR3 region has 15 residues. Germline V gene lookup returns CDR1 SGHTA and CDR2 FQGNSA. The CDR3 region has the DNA TGTGCCAGCAGCTTAGGGGGACAGGGAACCTATGGCTACACCTTC. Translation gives CASSLGGQGTYGYTF.

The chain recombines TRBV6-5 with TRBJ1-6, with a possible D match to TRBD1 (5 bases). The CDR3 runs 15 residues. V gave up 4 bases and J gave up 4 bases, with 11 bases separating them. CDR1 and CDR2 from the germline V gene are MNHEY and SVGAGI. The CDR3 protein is CASSFRQRYNSPLHF. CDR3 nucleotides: TGTGCCAGCAGTTTTCGACAGAGATATAATTCACCCCTCCACTTT.

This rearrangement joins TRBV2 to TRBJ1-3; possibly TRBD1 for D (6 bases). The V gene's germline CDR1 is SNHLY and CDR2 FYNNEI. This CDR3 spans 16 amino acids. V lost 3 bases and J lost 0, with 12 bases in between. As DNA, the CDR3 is TGTGCCAGCAGTGAGGGGGCGATTATCTCTGGAAACACCATATATTTT. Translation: CASSEGAIISGNTIYF.

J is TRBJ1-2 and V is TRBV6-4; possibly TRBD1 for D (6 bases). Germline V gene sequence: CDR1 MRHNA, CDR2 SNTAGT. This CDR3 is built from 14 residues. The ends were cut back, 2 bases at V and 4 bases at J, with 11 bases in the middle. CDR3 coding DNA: TGTGCCAGCAGTGACGAGGGGGTCGCCTATGGCTACACCTTC. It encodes CASSDEGVAYGYTF.

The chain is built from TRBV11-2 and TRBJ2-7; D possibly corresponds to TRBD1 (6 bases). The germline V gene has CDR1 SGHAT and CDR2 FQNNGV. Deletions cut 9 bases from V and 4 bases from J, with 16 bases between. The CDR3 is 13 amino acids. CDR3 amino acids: CASSYRDKYEQYF. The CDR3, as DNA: TGTGCCAGTTCTTACCGGGACAAATACGAGCAGTACTTC.